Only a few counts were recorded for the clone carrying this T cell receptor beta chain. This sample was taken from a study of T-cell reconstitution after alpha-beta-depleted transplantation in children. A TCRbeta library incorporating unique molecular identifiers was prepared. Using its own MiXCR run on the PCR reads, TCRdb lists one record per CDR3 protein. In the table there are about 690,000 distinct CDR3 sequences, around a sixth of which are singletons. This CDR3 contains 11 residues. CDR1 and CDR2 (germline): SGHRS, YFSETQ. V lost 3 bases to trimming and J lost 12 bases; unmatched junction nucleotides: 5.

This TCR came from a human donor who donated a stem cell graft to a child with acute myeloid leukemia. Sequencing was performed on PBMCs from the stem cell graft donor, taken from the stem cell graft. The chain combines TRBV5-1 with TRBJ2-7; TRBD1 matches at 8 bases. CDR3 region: CASSSGQGLYF. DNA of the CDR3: TGCGCCAGCAGCTCCGGACAGGGCCTGTACTTC.